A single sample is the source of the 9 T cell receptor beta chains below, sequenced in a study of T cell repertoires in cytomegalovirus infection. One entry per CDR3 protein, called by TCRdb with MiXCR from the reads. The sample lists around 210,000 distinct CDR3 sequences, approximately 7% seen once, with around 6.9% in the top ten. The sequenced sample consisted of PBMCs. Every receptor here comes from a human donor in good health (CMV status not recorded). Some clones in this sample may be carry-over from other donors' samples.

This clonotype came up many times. In nucleotides, the CDR3 is TGCAGTGCTAGCAGGGGTTTTTACTACAATGAGCAGTTCTTC. This translates into CSASRGFYYNEQFF. The V and J genes are TRBV20-1 and TRBJ2-1; a possible D gene is TRBD1 (6 bases). The CDR3 runs 14 residues. The germline V gene encodes CDR1 DFQATT and CDR2 SNEGSKA (reference sequence). V lost 3 bases and J lost 3, with 12 bases in between.

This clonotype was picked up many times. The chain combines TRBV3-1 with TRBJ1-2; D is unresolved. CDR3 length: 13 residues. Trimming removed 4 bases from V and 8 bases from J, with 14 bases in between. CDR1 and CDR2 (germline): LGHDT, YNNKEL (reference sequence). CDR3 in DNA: TGTGCCAGCAGCCGGACCGGGCTATGGGGCTACACCTTC. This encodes CASSRTGLWGYTF.

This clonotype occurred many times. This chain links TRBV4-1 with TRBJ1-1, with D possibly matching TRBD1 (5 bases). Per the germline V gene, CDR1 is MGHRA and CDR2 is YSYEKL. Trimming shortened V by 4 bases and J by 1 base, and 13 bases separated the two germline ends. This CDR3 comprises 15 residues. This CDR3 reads CASSPVGRKNTEAFF. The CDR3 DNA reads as TGCGCCAGCAGCCCGGTGGGGCGGAAGAACACTGAAGCTTTCTTT.

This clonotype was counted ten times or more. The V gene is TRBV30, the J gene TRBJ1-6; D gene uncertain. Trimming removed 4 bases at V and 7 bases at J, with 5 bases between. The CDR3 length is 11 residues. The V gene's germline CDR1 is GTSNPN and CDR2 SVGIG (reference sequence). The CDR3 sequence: CAWNGNSPLHF. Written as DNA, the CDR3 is TGTGCCTGGAACGGGAATTCACCCCTCCACTTT.

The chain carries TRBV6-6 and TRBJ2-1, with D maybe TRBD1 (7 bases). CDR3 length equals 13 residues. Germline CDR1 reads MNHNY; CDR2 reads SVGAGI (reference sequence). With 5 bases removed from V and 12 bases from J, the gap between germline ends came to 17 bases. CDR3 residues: CASSPGDSTPQFF. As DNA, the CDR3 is TGTGCCAGCAGTCCGGGGGACAGCACACCGCAGTTCTTC.

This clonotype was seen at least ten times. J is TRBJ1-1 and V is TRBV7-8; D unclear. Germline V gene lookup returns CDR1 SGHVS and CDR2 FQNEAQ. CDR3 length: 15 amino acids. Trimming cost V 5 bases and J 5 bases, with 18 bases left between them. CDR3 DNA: TGTGCCAGCAGCCCCCAGCGGCTGGGGAGGACTGAAGCTTTCTTT. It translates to CASSPQRLGRTEAFF.

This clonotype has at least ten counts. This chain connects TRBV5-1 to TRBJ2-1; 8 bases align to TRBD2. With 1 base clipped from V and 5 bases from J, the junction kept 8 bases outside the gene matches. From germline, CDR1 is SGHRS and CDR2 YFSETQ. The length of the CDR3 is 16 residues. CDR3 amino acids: CASSLRGTSGDNEQFF. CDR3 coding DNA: TGCGCCAGCAGCTTGAGGGGCACTAGCGGCGACAATGAGCAGTTCTTC.

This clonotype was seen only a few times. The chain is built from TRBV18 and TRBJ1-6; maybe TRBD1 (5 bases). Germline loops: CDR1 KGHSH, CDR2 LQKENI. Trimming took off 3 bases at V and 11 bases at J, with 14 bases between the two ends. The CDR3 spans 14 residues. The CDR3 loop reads CASSPTGGKAPLHF. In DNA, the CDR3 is TGTGCCAGCTCACCCACGGGGGGAAAGGCACCCCTCCACTTT.

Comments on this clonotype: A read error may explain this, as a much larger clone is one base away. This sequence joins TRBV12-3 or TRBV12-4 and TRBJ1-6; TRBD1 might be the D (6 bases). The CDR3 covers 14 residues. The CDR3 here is CPSSFPGVNSPLHF. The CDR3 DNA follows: TGTCCCAGCAGTTTCCCAGGGGTAAATTCACCCCTCCACTTT.